These 17 T cell receptor beta chains were all obtained from the same sample, sequenced in a study of long-term antiretroviral therapy in people with HIV (dated by TCRdb to between 2021 and 2024). Sequencing of the TRB variable region was done with the immunoSEQ hsTCRB v3.0 assay at survey level resolution. The clones in this table, taken by TCRdb from immuneACCESS, are in-frame only. Not every clone is retained; where verified, under half of the shortfall comes from an unresolved V gene, and the cause of the rest is unknown. This sample gives about 16,000 clones in total; 60% to 85% of them show up just once. The top ten hold 11% of the sample. The sample consisted of unsorted PBMCs, taken 2.3 years after starting antiretroviral therapy. These receptors came from a middle-aged woman with HIV.

V is TRBV5-6 and J is TRBJ1-1, with 9 bases that match TRBD1. CDR1 is SGHDT, CDR2 YYEEEE, per germline. This CDR3 is built from 16 residues. V shed 5 bases and J 2 bases; nucleotides not matched to a gene: 10. CDR3: CASRADTGGPNTEAFF. DNA for the CDR3: TGTGCCAGCAGGGCAGACACAGGGGGCCCCAACACTGAAGCTTTCTTT.

This chain links TRBV29-1 with TRBJ2-4; D not certain. V gave up 3 bases and J gave up 5 bases, with 5 bases separating them. Germline CDR1 and CDR2: SQVTM and ANQGSEA. CDR3 size: 11 residues. The CDR3 nucleotides read TGCAGCGTTGAGATAGAAAACATTCAGTACTTC. Residues: CSVEIENIQYF. Drawing the rest from reference TRBV29-1 and TRBJ2-4, the complete variable domain is SAVISQKPSRDICQRGTSLTIQCQVDSQVTMMFWYRQQPGQSLTLIATANQGSEATYESGFVIDKFPISRPNLTFSTLTVSNMSPEDSSIYLCSVEIENIQYFGAGTRLSVL.

The rearrangement links TRBV5-5 to TRBJ1-1, with D unclear. CDR1 is SGHKS and CDR2 is YYEKEE in the germline V gene (reference sequence). V gave up 0 bases and J gave up 5 bases, with 8 bases separating them. This CDR3 region has 13 residues. CDR3 region: CASSLVSGTEAFF. The CDR3 DNA reads as TGTGCCAGCAGCTTGGTTAGTGGAACTGAAGCTTTCTTT.

J is TRBJ1-2 and V is TRBV5-4, with TRBD1 matching over 8 bases. In germline, CDR1 is SGHNT, CDR2 YYREEE (reference sequence). V shed 4 bases, J shed 4 bases, and the junction held 9 bases outside the gene matches. CDR3 length equals 15 residues. The CDR3 loop is CASSEGQAVLYGYTF. The CDR3 DNA reads as TGTGCCAGCAGCGAGGGACAGGCCGTCCTCTATGGCTACACCTTC.

V gene TRBV6-5 combines with J gene TRBJ2-6; D remains ambiguous. Germline lookup yields CDR1 MNHEY and CDR2 SVGAGI. Trimming pared 6 bases from V and 2 bases from J, leaving 5 bases between. CDR3 length: 13 residues. As DNA, the CDR3 is TGTGCCAGCAGGTCAACTGGGGCCAACGTCCTGACTTTC. Its protein product is CASRSTGANVLTF.

V and J are TRBV7-9 and TRBJ1-5; TRBD1 aligns across 8 bases. Losses at the gene ends were 5 bases for V and 5 bases for J; bases not matched to a gene: 5. CDR1 and CDR2 (germline): SEHNR, FQNEAQ (reference sequence). The CDR3 covers 14 residues. The CDR3 sequence is CASSLPGGHQPQHF. The DNA of the CDR3 is TGTGCCAGCAGCCTCCCAGGGGGCCATCAGCCCCAGCATTTT.

V and J are TRBV7-9 and TRBJ1-3; D remains ambiguous. The CDR3 is 15 amino acids. The germline V gene encodes CDR1 SEHNR and CDR2 FQNEAQ (reference sequence). Trimming cost V 5 bases and J 2 bases, with 13 bases left between them. The CDR3 spells CASSGSLQTGNTIYF. As DNA, the CDR3 is TGTGCCAGCAGCGGCTCTCTGCAGACTGGAAACACCATATATTTT.

This chain connects TRBV27 to TRBJ2-7; TRBD2 is a possible D gene (6 bases). Per the germline V gene, CDR1 is MNHEY and CDR2 is SMNVEV (reference sequence). Trimming removed 5 bases at V and 0 bases at J, with 14 bases between. The CDR3 extends over 15 amino acids. CDR3 in amino acids: CASSEPGLSSYEQYF. DNA for the CDR3: TGTGCCAGCAGTGAACCGGGACTGAGCTCCTACGAGCAGTACTTC.

This clone came up a few times. CDR3 in amino acids: CASSPSQGLSYEQYF. In DNA form, the CDR3 reads TGTGCCAGCTCACCCTCACAGGGACTCTCCTACGAGCAGTACTTC. The rearrangement links TRBV18 to TRBJ2-7, with D perhaps assigned TRBD1 or TRBD2 (6 bases each). Deletions cut 3 bases from V and 0 bases from J, with 12 bases between. CDR3 length: 15 residues. Per germline, CDR1 KGHSH and CDR2 LQKENI.

The chain couples TRBV11-3 to TRBJ2-1; TRBD1 matches 7 bases. The V gene's germline CDR1 is SGHNT and CDR2 YENEEA. The CDR3 is 16 amino acids. V gave up 5 bases and J gave up 0 bases; unmatched junction bases: 7. CDR3 protein: CASSKEGQSSYNEQFF. CDR3 DNA: TGTGCCAGCAGCAAAGAGGGACAGAGCTCCTACAATGAGCAGTTCTTC.

The V call is TRBV7-9, the J call TRBJ2-1, with D possibly matching TRBD2 (6 bases). Trimming took off 5 bases at V and 4 bases at J, with 12 bases between the two ends. The CDR3 length is 14 residues. Germline loops: CDR1 SEHNR, CDR2 FQNEAQ (reference sequence). The CDR3 protein is CASSPTGTYNEQFF. As DNA, the CDR3 is TGTGCCAGCAGCCCTACCGGGACTTACAATGAGCAGTTCTTC.

The chain joins TRBV7-2 to TRBJ1-1; 7 nucleotides agree with TRBD1. Germline CDR1 is SGHTA and CDR2 is FQGNSA. V dropped 2 bases and J dropped 6; count of bases not matched to a gene: 6. The CDR3 sequence is 14 residues long. The CDR3: CASSLIEGAPEAFF. In DNA, the CDR3 is TGTGCCAGCAGCTTAATCGAGGGGGCGCCTGAAGCTTTCTTT.

The chain couples TRBV30 to TRBJ2-2, with D unclear. The germline V gene has CDR1 GTSNPN and CDR2 SVGIG (reference sequence). The CDR3 covers 13 residues. The V and J ends lost 5 bases and 2 bases respectively, with 9 bases between them. The CDR3 DNA reads as TGTGCCTGGTGGCGCGAAAACACCGGGGAGCTGTTTTTT. Protein: CAWWRENTGELFF.

The gene calls are TRBV2 and TRBJ2-1, with a tentative D call TRBD2 (5 bases). With 4 bases removed from V and 5 bases from J, the gap between germline ends came to 12 bases. Germline V gene sequence: CDR1 SNHLY, CDR2 FYNNEI. The CDR3 spans 14 residues. The CDR3 spells CASSGRSYDNEQFF. As DNA, the CDR3 is TGTGCCAGCAGTGGGAGGAGCTACGACAATGAGCAGTTCTTC.

The chain carries TRBV4-1 and TRBJ1-4, with 7 bases matching TRBD1. The CDR3 spans 22 residues. V was pared by 2 bases and J by 8 bases, with 29 bases of the junction left unmatched. Germline V gene data show CDR1 as MGHRA and CDR2 as YSYEKL. CDR3 in DNA: TGCGCCAGCAGCCAATTATTATCTCCGGACAGGAGCTCGGACAGGTTGAGAGAAAAACTGTTTTTT. Translated, it gives CASSQLLSPDRSSDRLREKLFF.

Only one count was recorded for this clone. The chain has TRBV6-5 and TRBJ1-4; 7 positions agree with TRBD1. The CDR3 length is 16 residues. The V and J ends lost 2 bases and 9 bases, in that order; junction bases with no gene match: 12. CDR1 MNHEY and CDR2 SVGAGI come from the germline V gene. For the CDR3, the DNA is TGTGCCAGCAGTTACCTTGACAGGGCGTTCCCTCAAAAACTGTTTTTT. Translated, it gives CASSYLDRAFPQKLFF.

This clone was recorded only once. The chain recombines TRBV5-1 with TRBJ1-1, with TRBD1 identical over 12 bases. V was pared by 4 bases and J by 6 bases, with 10 bases of the junction left unmatched. The CDR3 has 16 residues. CDR1 and CDR2 (germline): SGHRS, YFSETQ. The CDR3 spells CASSRGQGARLSEAFF. The CDR3 nucleotides are TGCGCCAGCAGCCGGGGACAGGGGGCGCGATTATCTGAAGCTTTCTTT.